A single TCR beta chain is shown here with its context. Its specificity is not known. 60 Vbeta and 13 Jbeta primers were used in PCR. Assay used: immunoSEQ multiplex PCR; TCRdb lists only in-frame clones, some missing. The data show 60,000 to 85,000 clones, 84% seen once. The source of the sample is a study of cytomegalovirus exposure and HLA in healthy donors. Study-level points and caveats: CMV serostatus was the only immune exposure information that was available. Later, an analysis found that common viral pathogens appeared to be linked with several of the most significant clusters. Researchers reported in a later analysis that a missense DCLRE1C variant was tied to TCR beta V- and J-gene trimming.

The CDR3 contains 13 residues. CDR1 is LNHDA, CDR2 SQIVND, per germline (reference sequence). Trimming cost V 5 bases and J 7 bases; bases outside gene matches: 4. Sample: PBMCs. The origin of this receptor is a man between 70 and 80 years old in good health and CMV-seropositive. The rearrangement links TRBV19 to TRBJ1-4, with 7 bases fitting TRBD1. As DNA, the CDR3 is TGTGCCAGTAGTCCCGACAGGGCTGAAAAACTGTTTTTT. Amino acids: CASSPDRAEKLFF.